The 12 T cell receptor beta chains given below trace back to one sample, sequenced in a study. Via MiXCR, TCRdb re-called the 5' RACE reads, giving one row per CDR3 protein. Of around 6,200 distinct CDR3 sequences in the sample, 50% to 60% were seen once. The source material was naive CD4+ T cells sorted from blood. The subset is: naive CD4+ T cells, CD4+CD45RA+CD25-. Receptor source: a female donor with breast cancer.

J is TRBJ2-1 and V is TRBV5-1, with D possibly matching TRBD1 (5 bases). The CDR3 contains 13 residues. The V end lost 2 bases, the J end lost 6 bases, and 9 bases lay between the germline ends. Germline CDR1 is SGHRS and CDR2 is YFSETQ. CDR3 protein: CASSFQGSNEQFF. CDR3 DNA sequence: TGCGCCAGCAGCTTCCAGGGTAGCAATGAGCAGTTCTTC.

This clonotype was counted a few times. V usage is TRBV20-1 and J usage is TRBJ1-6, with TRBD1 matching over 8 bases. The CDR3 runs to 14 residues. Trimming cost V 3 bases and J 10 bases; bases outside gene matches: 8. Germline V gene sequence: CDR1 DFQATT, CDR2 SNEGSKA (reference sequence). Here the CDR3 DNA reads TGCAGTGCTAGCCGGGACAGGAGATCCTCACCCCTCCACTTT. It codes for CSASRDRRSSPLHF.

In this sample, this clonotype turned up a few times. The chain has TRBV20-1 and TRBJ1-1; D might be TRBD1 (6 bases). V was shortened by 3 bases and J by 0 bases, with 20 bases between the two germline ends. The CDR3 spans 17 residues. Germline CDR1 reads DFQATT; CDR2 reads SNEGSKA (reference sequence). The CDR3 DNA sequence: TGCAGTGCTAGGTACCCAGGACAGTTTTTCATGAACACTGAAGCTTTCTTT. Residues: CSARYPGQFFMNTEAFF.

This clonotype was observed a handful of times. V and J are TRBV10-1 and TRBJ2-3; 13 nucleotides match TRBD2. CDR1 WNHNN and CDR2 SYGVQD come from the germline V gene (reference sequence). CDR3 length equals 18 residues. V shed 6 bases, J shed 4 bases, and the junction held 13 bases outside the gene matches. DNA for the CDR3: TGCGCCAGCAGCGGACAAAAAGGACTAGCGGGAGTTTCAGATACGCAGTATTTT. This encodes CASSGQKGLAGVSDTQYF.

The V gene is TRBV20-1, the J gene TRBJ2-1; D ambiguous. This CDR3 spans 15 amino acids. Germline values: CDR1 DFQATT, CDR2 SNEGSKA (reference sequence). With 0 bases removed from V and 8 bases from J, the gap between germline ends came to 17 bases. CDR3 DNA: TGCAGTGCTAGAGATTATGGGGTTAGTGCTCATGAGCAGTTCTTC. Protein product: CSARDYGVSAHEQFF.

The J gene is TRBJ2-5, the V gene TRBV5-1; D is undetermined. The germline V gene encodes CDR1 SGHRS and CDR2 YFSETQ. V lost 0 bases to trimming and J lost 0 bases, with 3 bases between them. The CDR3 is made up of 13 amino acids. DNA of the CDR3: TGCGCCAGCAGCTTGGCAAACCAAGAGACCCAGTACTTC. Amino acids: CASSLANQETQYF.

The V call is TRBV19, the J call TRBJ1-5; D gene uncertain. V lost 4 bases to trimming and J lost 3 bases, with 16 bases between them. CDR3 length equals 16 residues. The germline CDR1 and CDR2 sequences are LNHDA and SQIVND (reference sequence). Here the CDR3 DNA reads TGTGCCAGTAGTACTGCCAGCCGGGTAGTCAATCAGCCCCAGCATTTT. It translates to CASSTASRVVNQPQHF.

The chain employs TRBV20-1 and TRBJ2-4, with D possibly being TRBD2 (5 bases). The CDR3 runs 13 residues. Trimming took off 6 bases at V and 3 bases at J, with 12 bases between the two ends. CDR1 is DFQATT, CDR2 SNEGSKA, per germline (reference sequence). CDR3 loop: CSAPTSDKNIQYF. The CDR3 DNA sequence: TGCAGTGCCCCCACTAGTGACAAAAACATTCAGTACTTC.

This clonotype was counted once. The V call is TRBV18, the J call TRBJ2-5, with TRBD2 matching 10 bases. There are 17 residues in the CDR3. The trim removed 3 bases at V and 1 base at J, leaving 8 bases unmatched. In germline, CDR1 is KGHSH, CDR2 LQKENI. CDR3 sequence (DNA): TGTGCCAGCTCACCGTCTCTAGCGGGAGAGCTCCAAGAGACCCAGTACTTC. Its translation: CASSPSLAGELQETQYF.

The V and J genes are TRBV30 and TRBJ1-1; D is possibly TRBD1 (5 bases). Trimming stripped 4 bases from V and 5 bases from J, with 17 bases between. Germline-derived CDR1 and CDR2 are GTSNPN and SVGIG (reference sequence). CDR3 length equals 14 residues. CDR3 loop: CAWNAGTKLTEAFF. CDR3 DNA: TGTGCCTGGAACGCCGGGACTAAGTTGACTGAAGCTTTCTTT. The full variable domain, its missing parts supplied by reference TRBV30 and TRBJ1-1, is SQTIHQWPATLVQPVGSPLSLECTVEGTSNPNLYWYRQAAGRGLQLLFYSVGIGQISSEVPQNLSASRPQDRQFILSSKKLLLSDSGFYLCAWNAGTKLTEAFFGQGTRLTVV.

A remark on this clonotype: The junction differs from germline at one of its ends, possibly a read error. This chain uses TRBV12-3 or TRBV12-4 with TRBJ1-5; D is unclear. This CDR3 comprises 14 residues. The CDR3 DNA reads as TGTACCAGCAGTTTAAGATTAGGTAATCAGCCCCAGCATTTT. Amino acids: CTSSLRLGNQPQHF.

The chain has TRBV29-1 and TRBJ2-3, with TRBD2 as a possible D gene (7 bases). The CDR3 extends over 15 amino acids. Trimming cost V 6 bases and J 1 base, with 17 bases left between them. The germline gives CDR1 SQVTM, CDR2 ANQGSEA. CDR3 nucleotide sequence: TGCAGCGTCGTAGGGGGGGGAGGCGGCACAGATACGCAGTATTTT. Amino acid sequence: CSVVGGGGGTDTQYF.